Here is one TCR beta chain with its context. What it binds is unknown. V lost 2 bases to trimming and J lost 7 bases; unmatched junction nucleotides: 14. This CDR3 is built from 18 residues. The sample is drawn from a study of identical twins. Notes on the study in general: Researchers reported weaker excess twin sharing in beta out-of-frame sequences. Fewer insertions characterized abundant cord blood beta clonotypes, whereas memory repertoires showed none.

TCRdb processed the 5' RACE reads anew with MiXCR; each CDR3 protein has one entry. This repertoire shows some 1,600,000 distinct CDR3 sequences, less than 40% found once; its top ten account for less than 0.35%. The sequence came from a newborn girl in good health. The V gene is TRBV12-3 or TRBV12-4, the J gene TRBJ2-1; 10 bases fit TRBD2. The sequencing input was cord blood. CDR3 amino acids: CASSLNGKAGGPGNEQFF. The CDR3 DNA sequence: TGTGCCAGCAGTTTAAACGGTAAAGCGGGAGGGCCGGGAAATGAGCAGTTCTTC.